This T cell receptor (beta chain) was observed in a study of shared clonotypes between healthy human individuals. Study findings and constraints: Estimated richness was generally greater in naive than memory subsets.

As concerns this clone: Its antigen is undetermined.

This CDR3 has 13 residues. The V end was cut by 11 bases, the J end by 2 bases, with 16 bases between. Germline CDR1 and CDR2: MDHEN and SYDVKM. Profiling relied on immunoSEQ multiplex PCR, and the TCRdb table lists in-frame clones only, not all of them. This sample has approximately 740,000 clones, with roughly 70% found just once. Sequencing was done on a sample of memory CD4+ T cells sorted from blood. Subset in this sample: CD45RA-negative fraction. The chain employs TRBV28 and TRBJ2-7, with D perhaps TRBD1 (6 bases). The clonotype was recovered from a woman aged 25 to 39 in good health. The CDR3, as DNA: TGTGCCGCTATCCGGGACAACACCTACGAGCAGTACTTC. Protein product: CAAIRDNTYEQYF.